This T cell receptor (beta chain) was identified during a study of PD-1 blockade in classical Hodgkin lymphoma. Overall study results and limits: By C4D1, diversity of CD4+ TCRs had risen significantly, whereas that of CD8+ TCRs had not. Patients with a complete response exhibited baseline diversity comparable to newly diagnosed patients. Those starting nivolumab under 1 year post-ASCT were excluded.

V lost 5 bases, J lost 0 bases, and 4 bases stayed unmatched. The CDR3 totals 15 residues. CDR1 is MNHEY, CDR2 SMNVEV, per germline (reference sequence). With respect to this clone: Its target is not known.

Relapse after autologous stem cell transplantation occurred in every patient, and brentuximab vedotin exposure varied. Profiling relied on immunoSEQ multiplex PCR, and the TCRdb table lists in-frame clones only, not all of them. Among around 30,000 clones listed, about four fifths were seen once. Sequencing was performed on peripheral blood mononuclear cells (PBMCs), taken at baseline. This chain connects TRBV27 to TRBJ2-3; 8 bases match TRBD2. The origin of this receptor is a human donor with classical Hodgkin lymphoma. CDR3 sequence reads: CASSLAGTSTDTQYF. As DNA, the CDR3 is TGTGCCAGCAGTCTAGCGGGTACTAGCACAGATACGCAGTATTTT.